The next 30 T cell receptor beta chains were all read from a single sample in a study of radiation and T cells in renal cell carcinoma. Data came from immunoSEQ multiplex PCR; TCRdb stores just in-frame clones and leaves some out. The sample consists of 150,000 or so clones, approximately 82% of them appearing once. Sample time point: baseline pretreatment blood. Described treatment: 15 Gy SBRT to primary tumor, nephrectomy 4 weeks later. The sequenced sample was blood, obtained from a patient whose treatment included radiotherapy and nephrectomy. These receptors were collected from a woman in her forties or fifties with renal cell carcinoma.

The V call is TRBV5-4, the J call TRBJ2-5, with TRBD1 matching over 7 bases. The J call may not be correct, given that the DNA end is closer to TRBJ2-7. This CDR3 spans 14 amino acids. The germline V gene has CDR1 SGHNT and CDR2 YYREEE (reference sequence). CDR3 loop: CASSLGTGGYEQYF. The CDR3 nucleotides read TGTGCCAGCAGCTTGGGGACAGGCGGCTACGAGCAGTACTTC.

This chain joins TRBV4-1 and TRBJ1-2, with 7 bases aligning to TRBD1. Germline V gene data show CDR1 as MGHRA and CDR2 as YSYEKL. V was pared by 0 bases and J by 1 base, with 2 bases of the junction left unmatched. The CDR3 is 15 amino acids. CDR3 protein: CASSQERQGNYGYTF. CDR3 coding DNA: TGCGCCAGCAGCCAAGAGAGACAGGGTAACTATGGCTACACCTTC.

The chain links TRBV29-1 to TRBJ2-3; D possibly matches TRBD1 or TRBD2 (5 bases each). V lost 1 base to trimming and J lost 6 bases, with 11 bases between them. Germline-derived CDR1 and CDR2 are SQVTM and ANQGSEA. CDR3 length: 13 amino acids. The CDR3 protein is CSVEGGRGDTQYF. DNA of the CDR3: TGCAGCGTTGAAGGGGGGAGAGGGGATACGCAGTATTTT.

This chain connects TRBV4-1 to TRBJ2-5; TRBD2 matches 13 bases. CDR1 and CDR2 from the germline V gene are MGHRA and YSYEKL. V shed 8 bases and J 3 bases; nucleotides not matched to a gene: 3. There are 14 residues in the CDR3. CDR3 sequence reads: CASRGLAGEETQYF. CDR3 DNA: TGCGCCAGCCGTGGACTAGCGGGAGAAGAGACCCAGTACTTC.

The chain couples TRBV5-6 to TRBJ1-5, with 7 bases fitting TRBD1. Per germline, CDR1 SGHDT and CDR2 YYEEEE. The V and J ends lost 3 bases and 7 bases, in that order; junction bases with no gene match: 4. The CDR3 length is 13 residues. The CDR3 coding sequence is TGTGCCAGCAGCTCCGACAGGGACCAGCCCCAGCATTTT. It specifies CASSSDRDQPQHF.

The chain has TRBV18 and TRBJ2-7, with D unresolved. V shed 5 bases and J shed 4 bases, with 12 bases lying between them. The CDR3 is 13 amino acids. Germline CDR1 KGHSH, CDR2 LQKENI. CDR3 bases: TGTGCCAGCTCATCCGGTTGGGGTTACGAGCAGTACTTC. This gives the protein CASSSGWGYEQYF.

The J gene is TRBJ1-5, the V gene TRBV6-1; weak D call: TRBD1 (5 bases). Per the germline V gene, CDR1 is MNHNS and CDR2 is SASEGT. This CDR3 region has 15 residues. The ends were cut back, 5 bases at V and 1 base at J, with 12 bases in the middle. CDR3 sequence: CASSLGPTSNQPQHF. CDR3 sequence (DNA): TGTGCCAGCAGTTTGGGACCGACGAGCAATCAGCCCCAGCATTTT.

The V call is TRBV30, the J call TRBJ2-3; TRBD1 aligns across 11 bases. This CDR3 contains 14 residues. Germline CDR1 and CDR2: GTSNPN and SVGIG (reference sequence). V lost 4 bases, J lost 6 bases, and 6 bases stayed unmatched. The CDR3 coding sequence is TGTGCCTGGATGGGGACAGGGGGATGGGATACGCAGTATTTT. Translation gives CAWMGTGGWDTQYF.

V usage is TRBV5-5 and J usage is TRBJ2-7; a weak D match, TRBD1 (6 bases). The germline CDR1 and CDR2 sequences are SGHKS and YYEKEE (reference sequence). The V end lost 4 bases, the J end lost 5 bases, and 16 bases lay between the germline ends. This CDR3 has 14 amino acids. Here the CDR3 DNA reads TGTGCCAGCAGCAAAACACAGGGAGCGAACGAGCAGTACTTC. It codes for CASSKTQGANEQYF.

V and J are TRBV7-2 and TRBJ2-2; no firm D call. Germline V gene sequence: CDR1 SGHTA, CDR2 FQGNSA. Between the trimmed V and J ends, which lost 1 base and 6 bases, there was a span of 9 bases. The CDR3 is 14 amino acids. This CDR3 is CASSLVLSAGELFF. The CDR3 region has the DNA TGTGCCAGCAGCTTAGTTTTGTCTGCCGGGGAGCTGTTTTTT.

This clone appeared once. The CDR3 sequence is CASSQDYSGDNQPQHF. CDR3 DNA sequence: TGCGCCAGCAGCCAAGATTACTCAGGGGACAATCAGCCCCAGCATTTT. This chain joins TRBV4-3 and TRBJ1-5; TRBD1 is a possible D gene (6 bases). This CDR3 is 16 amino acids long. Trimming stripped 0 bases from V and 3 bases from J, with 12 bases between. The germline V gene has CDR1 LGHNA and CDR2 YSLEER.

This chain links TRBV7-2 with TRBJ2-5; 11 bases line up with TRBD2. The J call may be wrong; the DNA end is better matched by TRBJ2-7. CDR3 length equals 14 residues. The germline V gene encodes CDR1 SGHTA and CDR2 FQGNSA. This CDR3 reads CASSPGLAAYEQYF. CDR3 bases: TGTGCCAGCAGCCCGGGACTAGCGGCCTACGAGCAGTACTTC.

The chain links TRBV7-2 to TRBJ2-7; 7 bases are a match to TRBD2. J lost 2 bases, V lost 1 base, and 5 bases had no gene match. The V gene's germline CDR1 is SGHTA and CDR2 FQGNSA. The CDR3 is made up of 15 amino acids. This chain's CDR3 is CASSLGLADAYEQYF. The CDR3 DNA reads TGTGCCAGCAGCTTAGGGCTAGCGGACGCCTACGAGCAGTACTTC.

V is TRBV5-1 and J is TRBJ1-2; maybe TRBD1 (6 bases). The CDR3 has 14 amino acids. Germline V CDR1 and CDR2: SGHRS, YFSETQ. V lost 0 bases and J lost 4, with 10 bases in between. The DNA of the CDR3 is TGCGCCAGCAGCTTGGGGCAGGGGATCTATGGCTACACCTTC. Protein product: CASSLGQGIYGYTF.

This clone was seen only once. V usage is TRBV4-2 and J usage is TRBJ1-4, with 8 positions matching TRBD1. The germline V gene has CDR1 LGHNA and CDR2 YNFKEQ. This CDR3 region has 14 residues. The J segment lost 8 bases and the V segment lost 3 bases, leaving 5 bases of the junction unmatched. The DNA for the CDR3 is TGTGCCAGCAGCCAGGACAGGGTTAACGAAAAACTGTTTTTT. Its protein product is CASSQDRVNEKLFF.

The V and J genes are TRBV7-9 and TRBJ1-2; D is possibly TRBD1 (6 bases). V gave up 5 bases and J gave up 3 bases, with 10 bases separating them. The length of the CDR3 is 13 residues. Per the germline V gene, CDR1 is SEHNR and CDR2 is FQNEAQ (reference sequence). The CDR3 here is CASSAGADYGYTF. The CDR3 DNA is TGTGCCAGCAGCGCAGGGGCTGACTATGGCTACACCTTC.

The chain has TRBV20-1 and TRBJ1-6, with a weak D call TRBD1 (5 bases). The CDR3 length is 10 residues. CDR1 and CDR2 (germline): DFQATT, SNEGSKA (reference sequence). The CDR3 nucleotides read TGCAACCCTGGGGGTTCACCCCTCCACTTT. This sequence encodes CNPGGSPLHF.

J is TRBJ2-7 and V is TRBV6-5; 7 nucleotides match TRBD2. This CDR3 contains 14 residues. The ends lost 6 bases at V and 5 bases at J; junction bases unmatched: 10. Germline lookup yields CDR1 MNHEY and CDR2 SVGAGI. CDR3 nucleotides: TGTGCCAGCAGCGAAGGACTAGATCGCGACGAGCAGTACTTC. Translated: CASSEGLDRDEQYF.

This chain uses TRBV25-1 with TRBJ2-7; the D is unclear. CDR1 MGHDK and CDR2 SYGVNS come from the germline V gene. The CDR3 covers 12 residues. Trimming removed 1 base from V and 1 base from J, with 2 bases in between. Here the CDR3 reads CASSEWSYEQYF. The CDR3, as DNA: TGTGCCAGCAGTGAATGGTCCTACGAGCAGTACTTC.

The chain uses TRBV10-3 and TRBJ1-1; 7 bases align to TRBD1. The J segment lost 1 base and the V segment lost 10 bases, leaving 9 bases of the junction unmatched. Germline CDR1 is ENHRY and CDR2 is SYGVKD. This CDR3 has 14 residues. The CDR3 reads CATQGGGQNTEAFF. CDR3 nucleotide sequence: TGTGCCACCCAGGGGGGGGGCCAGAACACTGAAGCTTTCTTT.

This clone was seen once. The junction departs from the called germline gene at one end, perhaps through a read error. DNA for the CDR3: TGCAGTGCTAGCGGGAGACTTCTCTTC. Residues: CSASGRLLF. The J gene is TRBJ2-1, the V gene TRBV20-1, with D tentatively TRBD2 (6 bases). The germline gives CDR1 DFQATT, CDR2 SNEGSKA (reference sequence). The CDR3 has 9 amino acids.

CDR3 sequence: CASSWRGDNYGYTF. The CDR3 nucleotides read TGTGCCAGCAGCTGGCGGGGAGATAACTATGGCTACACCTTC. The chain combines TRBV7-2 with TRBJ1-2; D is unclear. There are 14 residues in the CDR3. V lost 4 bases and J lost 1, with 10 bases in between. Germline lookup yields CDR1 SGHTA and CDR2 FQGNSA. Variable domain in full (rest from reference TRBV7-2 and TRBJ1-2): GAGVSQSPSNKVTEKGKDVELRCDPISGHTALYWYRQSLGQGLEFLIYFQGNSAPDKSGLPSDRFSAERTGGSVSTLTIQRTQQEDSAVYLCASSWRGDNYGYTFGSGTRLTVV.

The CDR3 DNA follows: TGTGCCGAGAGAGCAGGGGCCTTCTCTGGGGCCAACGTCCTGACTTTC. The encoded protein is CAERAGAFSGANVLTF. The J gene is TRBJ2-6, the V gene TRBV5-4, with D possibly matching TRBD1 (6 bases). Per the germline V gene, CDR1 is SGHNT and CDR2 is YYREEE (reference sequence). The CDR3 is 16 amino acids. Trimming removed 10 bases at V and 0 bases at J, with 17 bases between.

This clone has more than one count but fewer than ten. Because it lacks the conserved phenylalanine or tryptophan at the end, this CDR3 is likely a read error. The DNA is left out, because the CDR3 cannot be placed on it with certainty; the CDR3 is given as TCRdb lists it. The chain combines TRBV6-5 with TRBJ2-7; whether TRBD2, the table's D call, matches the DNA was not checked. The CDR3 totals 11 residues, both ends included. Germline V CDR1 and CDR2: MNHEY, SVGAGI. CDR3 amino acids: CASSYGPGGPS.

The chain is built from TRBV5-1 and TRBJ2-5; D remains ambiguous. Germline CDR1 SGHRS, CDR2 YFSETQ. The V end was cut by 0 bases, the J end by 5 bases, with 14 bases between. CDR3 length equals 15 residues. The CDR3 nucleotides read TGCGCCAGCAGCTTGGGCCCAACAGAACGCGAGACCCAGTACTTC. Encoded protein: CASSLGPTERETQYF.

The J gene is TRBJ1-3, the V gene TRBV27, with D tentatively TRBD1 (6 bases). The germline V gene encodes CDR1 MNHEY and CDR2 SMNVEV (reference sequence). The CDR3 runs to 13 residues. The V gene lost 8 bases and the J gene lost 7 bases, with 15 bases spanning the gap. DNA of the CDR3: TGTGCCAGCCCCAGGGGAGGGTGGAACACCATATATTTT. Translated: CASPRGGWNTIYF.

The chain recombines TRBV5-1 with TRBJ2-3; 11 nucleotides line up with TRBD2. This CDR3 spans 15 amino acids. V was clipped by 1 base and J by 6 bases; unmatched bases: 4. Germline CDR1 is SGHRS and CDR2 is YFSETQ. DNA of the CDR3: TGCGCCAGCAGCTTGACTAGCGGGAGTGCGGATACGCAGTATTTT. Translated, it gives CASSLTSGSADTQYF. The complete variable domain, with remaining parts taken from reference TRBV5-1 and TRBJ2-3, reads KAGVTQTPRYLIKTRGQQVTLSCSPISGHRSVSWYQQTPGQGLQFLFEYFSETQRNKGNFPGRFSGRQFSNSRSEMNVSTLELGDSALYLCASSLTSGSADTQYFGPGTRLTVL.

The chain recombines TRBV9 with TRBJ2-7; tentatively, D is TRBD2 (5 bases). This CDR3 region has 14 residues. Trimming removed 3 bases from V and 3 bases from J, with 13 bases in between. CDR1 SGDLS and CDR2 YYNGEE come from the germline V gene. CDR3 region: CASSESGIYYEQYF. CDR3 DNA: TGTGCCAGCAGCGAATCGGGGATCTACTACGAGCAGTACTTC.

This clone was detected once. V usage is TRBV25-1 and J usage is TRBJ1-1, with TRBD1 identical over 7 bases. The V segment lost 8 bases and the J segment 1 base; nucleotides outside the gene matches: 4. CDR1 and CDR2 (germline): MGHDK, SYGVNS. CDR3 size: 13 residues. CDR3 protein: CASLGGRNTEAFF. The CDR3 DNA reads TGTGCCAGCTTAGGGGGCAGGAACACTGAAGCTTTCTTT.

The rearrangement links TRBV5-4 to TRBJ2-7; 7 bases line up with TRBD1. Trimming removed 4 bases from V and 2 bases from J; junction bases left unmatched: 9. This CDR3 comprises 15 residues. CDR1 and CDR2 from the germline V gene are SGHNT and YYREEE (reference sequence). CDR3 loop: CASSPDRVRAYEQYF. CDR3 sequence (DNA): TGTGCCAGCAGCCCCGACAGGGTAAGGGCCTACGAGCAGTACTTC. Filled out from reference TRBV5-4 and TRBJ2-7, the complete variable domain reads ETGVTQSPTHLIKTRGQQVTLRCSSQSGHNTVSWYQQALGQGPQFIFQYYREEENGRGNFPPRFSGLQFPNYSSELNVNALELDDSALYLCASSPDRVRAYEQYFGPGTRLTVT.